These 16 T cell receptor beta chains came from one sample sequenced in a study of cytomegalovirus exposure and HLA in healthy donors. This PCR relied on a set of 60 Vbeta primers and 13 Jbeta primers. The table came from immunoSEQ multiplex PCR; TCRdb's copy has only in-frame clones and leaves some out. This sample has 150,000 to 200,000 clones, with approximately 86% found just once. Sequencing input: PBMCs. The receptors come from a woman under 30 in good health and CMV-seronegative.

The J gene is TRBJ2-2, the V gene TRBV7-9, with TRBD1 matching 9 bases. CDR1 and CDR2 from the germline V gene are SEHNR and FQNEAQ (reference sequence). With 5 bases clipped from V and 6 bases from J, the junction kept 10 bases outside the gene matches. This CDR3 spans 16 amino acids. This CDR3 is CASSPLGTGSAGELFF. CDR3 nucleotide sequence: TGTGCCAGCAGCCCCCTAGGGACAGGGTCGGCCGGGGAGCTGTTTTTT.

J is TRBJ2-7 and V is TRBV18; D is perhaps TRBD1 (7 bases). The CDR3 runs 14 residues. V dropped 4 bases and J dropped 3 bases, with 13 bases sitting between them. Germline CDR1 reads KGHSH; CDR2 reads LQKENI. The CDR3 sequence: CASSLGGQLYEQYF. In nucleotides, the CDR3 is TGTGCCAGCTCACTCGGGGGACAGCTCTACGAGCAGTACTTC.

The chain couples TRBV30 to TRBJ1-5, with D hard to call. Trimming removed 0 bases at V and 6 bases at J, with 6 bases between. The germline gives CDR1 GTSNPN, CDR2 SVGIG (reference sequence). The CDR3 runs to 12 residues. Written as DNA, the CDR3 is TGTGCCTGGAGTGTACGAGGTCAGCCCCAGCATTTT. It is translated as CAWSVRGQPQHF.

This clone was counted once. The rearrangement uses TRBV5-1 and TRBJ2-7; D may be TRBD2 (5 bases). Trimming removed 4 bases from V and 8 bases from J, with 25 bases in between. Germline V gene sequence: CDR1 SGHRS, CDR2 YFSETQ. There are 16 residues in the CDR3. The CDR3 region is CASSPDLGGSYRQQYF. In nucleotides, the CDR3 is TGCGCCAGCAGCCCCGACTTAGGAGGAAGCTACCGCCAGCAGTACTTC.

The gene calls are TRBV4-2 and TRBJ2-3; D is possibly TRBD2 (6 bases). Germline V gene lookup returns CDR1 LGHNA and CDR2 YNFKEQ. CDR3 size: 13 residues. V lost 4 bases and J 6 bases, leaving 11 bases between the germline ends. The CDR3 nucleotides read TGTGCCAGCAGCCGACGCGGGGTCGATACGCAGTATTTT. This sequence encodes CASSRRGVDTQYF.

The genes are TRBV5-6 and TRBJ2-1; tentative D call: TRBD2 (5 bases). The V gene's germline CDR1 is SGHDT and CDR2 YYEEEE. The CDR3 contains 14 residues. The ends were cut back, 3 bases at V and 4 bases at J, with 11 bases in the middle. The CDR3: CASSSFSGYNEQFF. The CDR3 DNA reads TGTGCCAGCAGCTCCTTCAGCGGATACAATGAGCAGTTCTTC.

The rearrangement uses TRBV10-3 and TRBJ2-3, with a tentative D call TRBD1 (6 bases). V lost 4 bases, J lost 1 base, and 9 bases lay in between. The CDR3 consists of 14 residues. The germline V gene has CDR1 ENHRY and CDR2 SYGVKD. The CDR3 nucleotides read TGTGCCATCAGTGGAGGGGGTCGCACAGATACGCAGTATTTT. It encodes CAISGGGRTDTQYF.

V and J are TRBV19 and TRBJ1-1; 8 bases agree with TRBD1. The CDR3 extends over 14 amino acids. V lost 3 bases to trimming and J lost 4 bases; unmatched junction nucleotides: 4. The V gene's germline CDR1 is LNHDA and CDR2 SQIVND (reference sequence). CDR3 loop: CASSIQGAGTEAFF. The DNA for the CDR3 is TGTGCCAGTAGTATCCAGGGGGCAGGCACTGAAGCTTTCTTT.

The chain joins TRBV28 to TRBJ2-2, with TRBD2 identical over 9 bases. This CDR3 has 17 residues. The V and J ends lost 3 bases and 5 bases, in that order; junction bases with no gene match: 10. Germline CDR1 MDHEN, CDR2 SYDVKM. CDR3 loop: CASSFWRLAAPTGELFF. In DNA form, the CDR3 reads TGTGCCAGCAGTTTCTGGCGACTAGCGGCGCCAACCGGGGAGCTGTTTTTT.

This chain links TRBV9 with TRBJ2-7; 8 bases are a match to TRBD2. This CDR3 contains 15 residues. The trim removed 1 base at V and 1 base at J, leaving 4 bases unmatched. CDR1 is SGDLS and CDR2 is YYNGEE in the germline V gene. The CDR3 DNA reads TGTGCCAGCAGCGTATCGGGGGGGAAATCCTACGAGCAGTACTTC. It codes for CASSVSGGKSYEQYF. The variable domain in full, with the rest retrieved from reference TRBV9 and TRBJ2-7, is DSGVTQTPKHLITATGQRVTLRCSPRSGDLSVYWYQQSLDQGLQFLIQYYNGEERAKGNILERFSAQQFPDLHSELNLSSLELGDSALYFCASSVSGGKSYEQYFGPGTRLTVT.

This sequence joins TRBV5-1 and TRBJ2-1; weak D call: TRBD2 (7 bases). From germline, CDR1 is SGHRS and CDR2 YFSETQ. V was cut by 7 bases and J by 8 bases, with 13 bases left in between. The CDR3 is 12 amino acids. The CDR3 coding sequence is TGCGCCAGCCGTTGGGAGGGGGATGAGCAGTTCTTC. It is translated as CASRWEGDEQFF.

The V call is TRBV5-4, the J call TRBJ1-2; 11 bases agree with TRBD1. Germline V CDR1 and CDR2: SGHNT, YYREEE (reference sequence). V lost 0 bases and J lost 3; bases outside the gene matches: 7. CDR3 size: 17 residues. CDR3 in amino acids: CASSLGTGGNEDYGYTF. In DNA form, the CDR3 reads TGTGCCAGCAGCTTGGGGACAGGGGGCAACGAGGACTATGGCTACACCTTC.

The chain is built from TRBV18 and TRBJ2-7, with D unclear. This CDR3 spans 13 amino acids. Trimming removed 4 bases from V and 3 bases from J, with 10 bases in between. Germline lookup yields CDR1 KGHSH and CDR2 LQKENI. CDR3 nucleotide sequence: TGTGCCAGCTCACGGCAGGTGGGCTACGAGCAGTACTTC. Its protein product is CASSRQVGYEQYF.

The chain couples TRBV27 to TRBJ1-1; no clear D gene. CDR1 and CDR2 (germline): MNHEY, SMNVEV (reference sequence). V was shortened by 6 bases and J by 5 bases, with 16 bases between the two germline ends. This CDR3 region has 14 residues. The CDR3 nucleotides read TGTGCCAGCAGATCCCATGGAGGTGGAACTGAAGCTTTCTTT. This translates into CASRSHGGGTEAFF.

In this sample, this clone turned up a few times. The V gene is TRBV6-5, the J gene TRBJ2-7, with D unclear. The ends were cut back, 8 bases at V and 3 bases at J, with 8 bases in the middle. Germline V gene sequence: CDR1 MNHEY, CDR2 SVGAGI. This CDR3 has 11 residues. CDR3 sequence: CASSTGYEQYF. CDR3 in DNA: TGTGCCAGCTCGACGGGCTACGAGCAGTACTTC.

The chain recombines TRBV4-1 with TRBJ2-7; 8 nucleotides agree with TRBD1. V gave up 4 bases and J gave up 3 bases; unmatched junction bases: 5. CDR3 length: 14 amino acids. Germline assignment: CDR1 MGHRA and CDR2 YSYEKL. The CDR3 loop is CASSLGQGFYEQYF. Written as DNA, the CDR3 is TGCGCCAGCAGCCTCGGACAGGGTTTCTACGAGCAGTACTTC.